The 16 T cell receptor beta chains reported below all come from one sample, sequenced in a study of siplizumab effects on memory and regulatory T cells. The assay was immunoSEQ multiplex PCR, and TCRdb's table has in-frame clones only and misses some. The data contain just over 60,000 clones, about 80% of them seen just once; the ten biggest clones take up 0.4% to 0.45%. Sequencing input: memory CD4+ T cells sorted from blood. These receptors were obtained from a human donor in good health.

The genes are TRBV4-3 and TRBJ1-4; a weak D match, TRBD1 (6 bases). V lost 6 bases to trimming and J lost 7 bases, with 18 bases between them. The CDR3 covers 15 residues. The V gene's germline CDR1 is LGHNA and CDR2 YSLEER. CDR3 nucleotide sequence: TGCGCCAGCAGTCCCTCAGGGGCCGACCGTGAAAAACTGTTTTTT. It encodes CASSPSGADREKLFF.

The J gene is TRBJ1-5, the V gene TRBV6-1, with a possible D match to TRBD1 (6 bases). The V gene lost 3 bases and the J gene lost 4 bases, with 10 bases spanning the gap. Looked up from germline, CDR1 is MNHNS and CDR2 is SASEGT. CDR3 length: 14 amino acids. The CDR3 coding sequence is TGTGCCAGCAGTGAGACAGGTGCTAATCAGCCCCAGCATTTT. Translating it yields CASSETGANQPQHF.

The CDR3 region has the DNA TGCGCCAGCACCGTACTAGGGGACGGCCGACAAGAGACCCAGTACTTC. Protein: CASTVLGDGRQETQYF. The V and J genes are TRBV5-1 and TRBJ2-5, with D perhaps matching TRBD1 or TRBD2 (5 bases each). Germline CDR1 is SGHRS and CDR2 is YFSETQ. Deletions cut 6 bases from V and 2 bases from J, with 20 bases between. The CDR3 loop spans 16 amino acids.

The chain uses TRBV27 and TRBJ2-3, with D possibly matching TRBD1 (6 bases). The CDR3 consists of 14 residues. Germline V lookup: CDR1 MNHEY, CDR2 SMNVEV (reference sequence). The V gene lost 4 bases and the J gene lost 2 bases, with 10 bases spanning the gap. This CDR3 reads CASSSRGNTDTQYF. CDR3 nucleotides: TGTGCCAGCAGTTCCAGGGGAAACACAGATACGCAGTATTTT.

A single count supports this clone. The chain links TRBV14 to TRBJ1-1; a weak D match, TRBD1 (5 bases). There are 17 residues in the CDR3. V lost 1 base and J 0 bases, leaving 15 bases between the germline ends. The germline CDR1 and CDR2 sequences are SGHDN and FVKESK. The CDR3 protein is CASSQVKGTRLNTEAFF. The DNA of the CDR3 is TGTGCCAGCAGCCAAGTTAAGGGGACCCGGCTGAACACTGAAGCTTTCTTT.

V gene TRBV7-2 combines with J gene TRBJ1-3; D not resolved. This CDR3 region has 16 residues. CDR1 SGHTA and CDR2 FQGNSA come from the germline V gene. V was shortened by 1 base and J by 0 bases, with 10 bases between the two germline ends. The CDR3 nucleotides are TGTGCCAGCAGCTTAGGGATGGGATACTCTGGAAACACCATATATTTT. This sequence encodes CASSLGMGYSGNTIYF.

The J gene is TRBJ2-2, the V gene TRBV7-8; 9 bases are a match to TRBD2. The CDR3 is 18 amino acids. Germline lookup yields CDR1 SGHVS and CDR2 FQNEAQ. V shed 2 bases, J shed 6 bases, and the junction held 13 bases outside the gene matches. The CDR3, as DNA: TGTGCCAGCAGCTTAAGGGCCAGACTAGCGGTGGGTCCCGGGGAGCTGTTTTTT. It translates to CASSLRARLAVGPGELFF.

This rearrangement joins TRBV2 to TRBJ2-7, with 7 bases aligning to TRBD1. Germline V lookup: CDR1 SNHLY, CDR2 FYNNEI. V lost 10 bases and J lost 1; bases outside the gene matches: 7. The CDR3 is 13 residues long. The CDR3 protein is CATTGAMSYEQYF. Written as DNA, the CDR3 is TGTGCCACCACAGGGGCGATGTCCTACGAGCAGTACTTC.

The V call is TRBV28, the J call TRBJ1-2; 7 nucleotides align to TRBD1. Germline V lookup: CDR1 MDHEN, CDR2 SYDVKM. The CDR3 covers 16 residues. Losses at the gene ends were 3 bases for V and 4 bases for J; bases not matched to a gene: 11. DNA of the CDR3: TGTGCCAGCAGTTTCCTCCATCCGCGACAGGGCTATGGCTACACCTTC. Its translation: CASSFLHPRQGYGYTF.

The chain links TRBV5-4 to TRBJ1-4; D is undetermined. The CDR3 consists of 13 residues. V gave up 1 base and J gave up 15 bases, with 16 bases separating them. Germline V CDR1 and CDR2: SGHNT, YYREEE (reference sequence). CDR3 nucleotides: TGTGCCAGCAGCTTGTGGGCAGCCCAGTCGATGTTTTTT. This gives the protein CASSLWAAQSMFF.

The chain recombines TRBV29-1 with TRBJ1-2; D uncertain. CDR1 and CDR2 from the germline V gene are SQVTM and ANQGSEA. V shed 5 bases and J shed 2 bases, with 15 bases lying between them. This CDR3 has 14 residues. Here the CDR3 DNA reads TGCAGCGTTAGAGGTGGACCGGAGAACTATGGCTACACCTTC. Protein sequence: CSVRGGPENYGYTF.

V gene TRBV29-1 combines with J gene TRBJ1-2; maybe TRBD1 (6 bases). V was clipped by 7 bases and J by 7 bases, with 16 bases between them. CDR3 size: 12 residues. Germline V CDR1 and CDR2: SQVTM, ANQGSEA. CDR3 bases: TGCAGCGGTGGATCTACGGGGGCTGGCTACACCTTC. Translation gives CSGGSTGAGYTF.

The chain links TRBV7-9 to TRBJ2-5; 7 bases map to TRBD2. CDR3 size: 13 residues. Germline V gene data show CDR1 as SEHNR and CDR2 as FQNEAQ (reference sequence). V was pared by 0 bases and J by 5 bases, with 0 bases of the junction left unmatched. The CDR3 coding sequence is TGTGCCAGCAGCTTAGCTAGCGGGGAGACCCAGTACTTC. Protein: CASSLASGETQYF. The full variable domain, its missing parts supplied by reference TRBV7-9 and TRBJ2-5, is DTGVSQNPRHKITKRGQNVTFRCDPISEHNRLYWYRQTLGQGPEFLTYFQNEAQLEKSRLLSDRFSAERPKGSFSTLEIQRTEQGDSAMYLCASSLASGETQYFGPGTRLLVL.

The genes are TRBV5-1 and TRBJ2-5; 7 bases match TRBD2. The J segment lost 4 bases and the V segment lost 0 bases, leaving 9 bases of the junction unmatched. This CDR3 is 16 amino acids long. Germline CDR1 SGHRS, CDR2 YFSETQ. CDR3 region: CASSLGSAGRGETQYF. In DNA form, the CDR3 reads TGCGCCAGCAGCTTGGGTTCAGCGGGGCGAGGAGAGACCCAGTACTTC.

This clone was seen once. V gene TRBV4-2 combines with J gene TRBJ1-6; D unclear. Germline CDR1 reads LGHNA; CDR2 reads YNFKEQ. The CDR3 totals 18 residues. V lost 0 bases and J 9 bases, leaving 21 bases between the germline ends. CDR3 sequence (DNA): TGTGCCAGCAGCCAAGATGGCCCAACCGGTGGCAGCGGTTCACCCCTCCACTTT. Translated: CASSQDGPTGGSGSPLHF.

The CDR3, as DNA: TGTGCCAGCAGTGAAGACACGGCTGAGCAGTACTTC. It translates to CASSEDTAEQYF. The V call is TRBV6-1, the J call TRBJ2-7; D ambiguous. The V gene's germline CDR1 is MNHNS and CDR2 SASEGT. The CDR3 covers 12 residues. Trimming removed 1 base at V and 7 bases at J, with 8 bases between.